Listed here are 24 T cell receptor beta chains from one sample, sequenced in a study of T cell responses to AZD1222 COVID-19 vaccine. Clones were read by immunoSEQ multiplex PCR, and TCRdb kept only the in-frame ones, dropping some. The repertoire holds about 160,000 clones, with about 90% as singletons. Sample: peripheral blood, taken on day 0 of AZD1222 vaccination. These receptor sequences come from an adult in good health.

This chain connects TRBV7-8 to TRBJ1-1; weak D call: TRBD1 (5 bases). Trimming removed 5 bases from V and 1 base from J, with 20 bases in between. The CDR3 runs 17 residues. Germline assignment: CDR1 SGHVS and CDR2 FQNEAQ. The CDR3 protein is CASSKRVVGAGNTEAFF. The DNA of the CDR3 is TGTGCCAGCAGCAAAAGGGTGGTAGGGGCAGGGAACACTGAAGCTTTCTTT.

This chain uses TRBV7-6 with TRBJ2-2; 8 positions match TRBD1. With V trimmed by 5 bases and J by 4 bases, 6 bases remained unmatched. The germline CDR1 and CDR2 sequences are SGHVS and FNYEAQ. The CDR3 has 15 amino acids. In DNA, the CDR3 is TGTGCCAGCAGCAGAAGGGACAGGTCCACCGGGGAGCTGTTTTTT. As protein: CASSRRDRSTGELFF. The full variable domain, in which reference TRBV7-6 and TRBJ2-2 provide the parts outside the CDR3, is GAGVSQSPRYKVTKRGQDVALRCDPISGHVSLYWYRQALGQGPEFLTYFNYEAQQDKSGLPNDRFSAERPEGSISTLTIQRTEQRDSAMYRCASSRRDRSTGELFFGEGSRLTVL.

This rearrangement joins TRBV21-1 to TRBJ1-1; the D call TRBD1 from the table was never checked on the DNA. TRBV21-1 is a pseudogene. The CDR3 runs 14 residues. CDR3 in amino acids: CASSARQGNTEAFF. The CDR3 DNA sequence: TGTGCCAGCAGCGCGAGACAGGGGAACACTGAAGCTTTCTTT.

The rearrangement links TRBV27 to TRBJ2-7, with D possibly being TRBD2 (5 bases). Germline-derived CDR1 and CDR2 are MNHEY and SMNVEV (reference sequence). With 10 bases removed from V and 5 bases from J, the gap between germline ends came to 18 bases. This CDR3 is built from 13 residues. The CDR3 bases are TGTGCCACCGGTTTCGGGGAGAGGAACGAGCAGTACTTC. This sequence encodes CATGFGERNEQYF.

A word on this clone: In the same sample, other DNA sequences code for this CDR3. J is TRBJ1-5 and V is TRBV6-1, with D perhaps matching TRBD1 (5 bases). CDR3 length: 13 amino acids. CDR1 and CDR2 from the germline V gene are MNHNS and SASEGT. V was trimmed by 3 bases and J by 2 bases, leaving 5 bases between them. The CDR3 DNA is TGTGCCAGCAGTGAGGGGGGCAATCAGCCCCAGCATTTT. Its protein is CASSEGGNQPQHF.

The gene calls are TRBV25-1 and TRBJ2-2; perhaps TRBD1 as D (6 bases). The CDR3 sequence is 16 residues long. The germline V gene encodes CDR1 MGHDK and CDR2 SYGVNS. V was trimmed by 6 bases and J by 2 bases, leaving 16 bases between them. CDR3 sequence (DNA): TGTGCCAGCAGCGAAACGACAGGCCTAAACACCGGGGAGCTGTTTTTT. It is translated as CASSETTGLNTGELFF.

J is TRBJ2-2 and V is TRBV27; D unresolved. The germline gives CDR1 MNHEY, CDR2 SMNVEV (reference sequence). The CDR3 has 17 residues. V was shortened by 5 bases and J by 3 bases, with 19 bases between the two germline ends. This CDR3 reads CASSASRLSLYTGELFF. DNA for the CDR3: TGTGCCAGCAGTGCCAGCCGCCTCTCCCTTTACACCGGGGAGCTGTTTTTT.

The rearrangement uses TRBV5-4 and TRBJ1-1, with D possibly TRBD1 on 6 matching bases. CDR3 length: 17 residues. The V gene's germline CDR1 is SGHNT and CDR2 YYREEE (reference sequence). V was shortened by 3 bases and J by 3 bases, with 21 bases between the two germline ends. The CDR3, as DNA: TGTGCCAGCAGCTCAGAGCACCGGCAACCAGGGGACACTGAAGCTTTCTTT. This sequence encodes CASSSEHRQPGDTEAFF.

CDR3 region: CASSYEAGSSYEQYF. CDR3 in DNA: TGTGCCAGCAGTTACGAGGCGGGAAGCTCCTACGAGCAGTACTTC. The rearrangement links TRBV6-2 or TRBV6-3 to TRBJ2-7; TRBD2 might be the D (6 bases). Germline CDR1 is MNHEY and CDR2 is SVGEGT. This CDR3 is built from 15 residues. V was cut by 2 bases and J by 0 bases, with 11 bases left in between.

The chain employs TRBV28 and TRBJ1-2; 9 nucleotides align to TRBD1. J lost 4 bases, V lost 7 bases, and 16 bases had no gene match. The CDR3 loop spans 17 amino acids. Germline CDR1 MDHEN, CDR2 SYDVKM. The CDR3 protein is CASTLLLGQGSAYGYTF. CDR3 bases: TGTGCCAGCACCCTTTTACTAGGACAGGGGTCGGCCTATGGCTACACCTTC.

The V gene is TRBV24-1, the J gene TRBJ1-5; the D is unclear. From germline, CDR1 is KGHDR and CDR2 SFDVKD. Trimming shortened V by 5 bases and J by 2 bases, and 6 bases separated the two germline ends. The CDR3 runs 13 residues. CDR3 coding DNA: TGTGCCACCAGTGCTGGGGGCAATCAGCCCCAGCATTTT. This codes for CATSAGGNQPQHF.

The chain has TRBV5-6 and TRBJ1-2, with D uncertain. Trimming left V 3 bases short and J 4 bases short, with 13 bases between. In germline, CDR1 is SGHDT, CDR2 YYEEEE. The CDR3 is made up of 14 amino acids. CDR3 in DNA: TGTGCCAGCAGCTCCCTCGGAATTAGCTATGGCTACACCTTC. It codes for CASSSLGISYGYTF.

The chain couples TRBV10-2 to TRBJ2-7; 14 positions agree with TRBD2. Germline CDR1 WSHSY, CDR2 SAAADI. J was trimmed by 0 bases and V by 10 bases; bases with no gene match: 14. The CDR3 runs 18 residues. CDR3 loop: CAITVFAGTSGSSYEQYF. The CDR3 DNA reads TGCGCCATCACAGTATTTGCCGGGACTAGCGGGAGCTCCTACGAGCAGTACTTC.

This chain connects TRBV7-9 to TRBJ2-7, with 7 nucleotides matching TRBD2. With 6 bases clipped from V and 6 bases from J, the junction kept 17 bases outside the gene matches. The CDR3 has 16 residues. Germline lookup yields CDR1 SEHNR and CDR2 FQNEAQ (reference sequence). The CDR3 region has the DNA TGTGCCAGCAGAGAGGCCGGTCTTGGGACTAAAGGCGAGCAGTACTTC. Translating it yields CASREAGLGTKGEQYF.

V and J are TRBV28 and TRBJ2-7, with TRBD2 matching over 9 bases. The CDR3 length is 13 residues. The J segment lost 4 bases and the V segment lost 10 bases, leaving 8 bases of the junction unmatched. CDR1 and CDR2 from the germline V gene are MDHEN and SYDVKM. Here the CDR3 DNA reads TGTGCCACCTCCGGGACTAGCATTTACGAGCAGTACTTC. Its protein is CATSGTSIYEQYF.

The CDR3 DNA is TGTGCCAGCAGTTTGACCGGAGCTAACTATGGCTACACCTTC. Encoded protein: CASSLTGANYGYTF. The rearrangement links TRBV28 to TRBJ1-2; D is uncertain. The germline V gene encodes CDR1 MDHEN and CDR2 SYDVKM. The V and J ends lost 3 bases and 0 bases respectively, with 8 bases between them. CDR3 size: 14 residues.

V is TRBV5-1 and J is TRBJ2-7; D uncertain. V lost 0 bases and J 7 bases, leaving 17 bases between the germline ends. The CDR3 consists of 15 residues. Germline CDR1 reads SGHRS; CDR2 reads YFSETQ. CDR3 sequence reads: CASSLGDLPLDEQYF. As DNA, the CDR3 is TGCGCCAGCAGCTTGGGGGATCTTCCTTTGGATGAGCAGTACTTC. Full variable domain (rest looked up from reference TRBV5-1 and TRBJ2-7): KAGVTQTPRYLIKTRGQQVTLSCSPISGHRSVSWYQQTPGQGLQFLFEYFSETQRNKGNFPGRFSGRQFSNSRSEMNVSTLELGDSALYLCASSLGDLPLDEQYFGPGTRLTVT.

CDR3 bases: TGTGCCAGCAGTACGGTATGGAGTAACTATGGCTACACCTTC. Residues: CASSTVWSNYGYTF. This chain joins TRBV28 and TRBJ1-2; D remains unclear. This CDR3 region has 14 residues. Germline CDR1 and CDR2: MDHEN and SYDVKM. V lost 5 bases, J lost 1 base, and 11 bases lay in between.

The chain recombines TRBV7-2 with TRBJ2-1; D unclear. Per germline, CDR1 SGHTA and CDR2 FQGNSA. The length of the CDR3 is 14 residues. Trimming cost V 0 bases and J 8 bases, with 11 bases left between them. CDR3 nucleotide sequence: TGTGCCAGCAGCTTAGCTCTAAGTTTGGATGAGCAGTTCTTC. Amino acids: CASSLALSLDEQFF.

The CDR3, as DNA: TGTGCCAGCAGTTACTCGATAGTCAGGGGCACTCAGCCCCAGCATTTT. As protein: CASSYSIVRGTQPQHF. The genes are TRBV6-2 or TRBV6-3 and TRBJ1-5, with D perhaps TRBD1 (6 bases). Per the germline V gene, CDR1 is MNHEY and CDR2 is SVGEGT. Trimming cost V 0 bases and J 6 bases, with 15 bases left between them. This CDR3 region has 16 residues.

The J gene is TRBJ2-5, the V gene TRBV7-2, with a weak D call TRBD2 (7 bases). This CDR3 region has 16 residues. Germline assignment: CDR1 SGHTA and CDR2 FQGNSA. Trimming cost V 1 base and J 1 base, with 13 bases left between them. The CDR3 loop is CASSLVRGASQETQYF. The CDR3 DNA reads TGTGCCAGCAGCTTAGTACGGGGGGCCAGCCAAGAGACCCAGTACTTC.

This chain links TRBV7-9 with TRBJ1-6; the D gene is possibly TRBD1 (5 bases). The CDR3 covers 15 residues. The V gene lost 4 bases and the J gene lost 8 bases, with 15 bases spanning the gap. Per germline, CDR1 SEHNR and CDR2 FQNEAQ (reference sequence). CDR3 loop: CASSSPSGSHSPLHF. The CDR3 DNA reads as TGTGCCAGCAGCTCCCCCTCAGGGTCTCATTCACCCCTCCACTTT. Looking up the rest from reference TRBV7-9 and TRBJ1-6 gives the full variable domain: DTGVSQNPRHKITKRGQNVTFRCDPISEHNRLYWYRQTLGQGPEFLTYFQNEAQLEKSRLLSDRFSAERPKGSFSTLEIQRTEQGDSAMYLCASSSPSGSHSPLHFGNGTRLTVT.

The V and J genes are TRBV27 and TRBJ1-3; 8 positions agree with TRBD1. The germline gives CDR1 MNHEY, CDR2 SMNVEV (reference sequence). With V trimmed by 6 bases and J by 7 bases, 5 bases remained unmatched. The CDR3 is 13 amino acids. Here the CDR3 DNA reads TGTGCCAGCAGCTCGACAGGGGTGAACACCATATATTTT. Translation: CASSSTGVNTIYF.

This rearrangement joins TRBV4-3 to TRBJ1-2; D remains unclear. V dropped 0 bases and J dropped 8 bases, with 7 bases sitting between them. This CDR3 comprises 12 residues. The germline CDR1 and CDR2 sequences are LGHNA and YSLEER. The chain's CDR3 is CASSQETGGYTF. The CDR3 nucleotides read TGCGCCAGCAGCCAAGAAACCGGGGGCTACACCTTC.